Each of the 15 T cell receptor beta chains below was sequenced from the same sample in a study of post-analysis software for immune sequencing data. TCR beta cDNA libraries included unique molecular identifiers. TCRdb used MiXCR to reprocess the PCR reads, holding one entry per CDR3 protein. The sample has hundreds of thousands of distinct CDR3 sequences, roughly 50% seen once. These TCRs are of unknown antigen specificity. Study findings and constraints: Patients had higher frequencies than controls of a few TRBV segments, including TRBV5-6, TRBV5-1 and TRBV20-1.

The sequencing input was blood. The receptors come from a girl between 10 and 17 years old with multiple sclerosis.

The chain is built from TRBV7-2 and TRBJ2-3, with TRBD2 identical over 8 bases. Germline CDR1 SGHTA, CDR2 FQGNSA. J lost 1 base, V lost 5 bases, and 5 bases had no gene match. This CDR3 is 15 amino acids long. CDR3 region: CASSNSGVRTDTQYF. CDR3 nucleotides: TGTGCCAGCAGCAATAGCGGGGTTCGCACAGATACGCAGTATTTT.

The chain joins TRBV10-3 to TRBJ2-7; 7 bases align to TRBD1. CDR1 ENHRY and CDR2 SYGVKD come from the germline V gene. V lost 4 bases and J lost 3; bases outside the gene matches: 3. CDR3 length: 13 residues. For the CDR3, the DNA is TGTGCCATCAGTGTGGACAGGATCTACGAGCAGTACTTC. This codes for CAISVDRIYEQYF.

The CDR3 region is CASSFGPPSGSTSEQFF. The CDR3 nucleotides read TGCGCCAGCAGCTTTGGGCCCCCTAGCGGGAGTACCTCTGAGCAGTTCTTC. This sequence joins TRBV5-1 and TRBJ2-1; 10 nucleotides align to TRBD2. Germline CDR1 and CDR2: SGHRS and YFSETQ. The length of the CDR3 is 17 residues. J lost 9 bases, V lost 2 bases, and 14 bases had no gene match.

The CDR3 region has the DNA TGTGCCAGCAGCCGAGGGACGGACCTTAGCACAGATACGCAGTATTTT. Translation: CASSRGTDLSTDTQYF. V gene TRBV12-3 or TRBV12-4 combines with J gene TRBJ2-3; D assignment may be TRBD1 or TRBD2 (5 bases each). The V and J ends lost 6 bases and 0 bases respectively, with 16 bases between them. The CDR3 sequence is 16 residues long.

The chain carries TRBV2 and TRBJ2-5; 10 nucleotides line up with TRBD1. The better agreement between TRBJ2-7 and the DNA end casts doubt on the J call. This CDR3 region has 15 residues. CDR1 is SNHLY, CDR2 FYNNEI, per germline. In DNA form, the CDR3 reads TGTGCCAGCAGTGAACGATCGGGACAGGGGTACGAGCAGTACTTC. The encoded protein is CASSERSGQGYEQYF.

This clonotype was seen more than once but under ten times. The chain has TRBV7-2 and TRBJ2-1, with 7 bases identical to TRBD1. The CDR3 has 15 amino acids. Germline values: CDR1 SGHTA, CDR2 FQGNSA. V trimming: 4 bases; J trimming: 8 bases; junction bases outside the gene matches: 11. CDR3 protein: CASSSVATGYDEQFF. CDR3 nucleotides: TGTGCCAGCAGCTCGGTCGCGACAGGGTACGATGAGCAGTTCTTC.

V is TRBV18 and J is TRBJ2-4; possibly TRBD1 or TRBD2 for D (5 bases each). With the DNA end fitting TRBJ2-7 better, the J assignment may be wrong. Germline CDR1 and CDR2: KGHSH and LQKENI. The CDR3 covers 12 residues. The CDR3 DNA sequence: TGTGCCAGCTCATCAGGGACGAACGAGCAGTACTTC. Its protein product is CASSSGTNEQYF.

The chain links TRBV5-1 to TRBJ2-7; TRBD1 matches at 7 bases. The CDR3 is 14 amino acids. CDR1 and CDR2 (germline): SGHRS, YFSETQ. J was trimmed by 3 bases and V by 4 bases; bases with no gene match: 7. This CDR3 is CASSTSGQDYEQYF. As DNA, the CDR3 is TGCGCCAGCAGCACCTCCGGACAGGACTACGAGCAGTACTTC.

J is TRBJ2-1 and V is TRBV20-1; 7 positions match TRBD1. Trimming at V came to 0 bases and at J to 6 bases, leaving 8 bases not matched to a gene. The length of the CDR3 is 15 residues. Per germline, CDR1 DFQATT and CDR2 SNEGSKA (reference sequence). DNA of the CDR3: TGCAGTGCTAGAGATGGAGGACAGGTAGGCAATGAGCAGTTCTTC. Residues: CSARDGGQVGNEQFF.

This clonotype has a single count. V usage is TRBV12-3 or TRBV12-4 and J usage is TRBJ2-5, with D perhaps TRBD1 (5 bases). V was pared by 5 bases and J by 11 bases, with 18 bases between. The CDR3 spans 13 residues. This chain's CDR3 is CASSLKQDNEQYF. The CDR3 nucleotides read TGTGCCAGCAGTCTGAAACAGGACAATGAGCAGTACTTC.

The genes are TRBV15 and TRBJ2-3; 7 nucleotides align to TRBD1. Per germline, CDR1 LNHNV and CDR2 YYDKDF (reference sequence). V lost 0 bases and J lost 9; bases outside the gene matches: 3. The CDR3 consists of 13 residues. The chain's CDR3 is CATSRDRGQTQYF. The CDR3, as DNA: TGTGCCACCAGCAGAGATAGGGGGCAGACGCAGTATTTT.

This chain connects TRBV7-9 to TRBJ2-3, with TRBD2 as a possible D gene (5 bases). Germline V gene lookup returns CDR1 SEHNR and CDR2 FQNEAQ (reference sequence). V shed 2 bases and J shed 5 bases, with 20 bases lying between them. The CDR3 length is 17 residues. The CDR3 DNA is TGTGCCAGCAGCTTATTAGGTGGTCGGAGGACGGGAGATACGCAGTATTTT. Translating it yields CASSLLGGRRTGDTQYF.

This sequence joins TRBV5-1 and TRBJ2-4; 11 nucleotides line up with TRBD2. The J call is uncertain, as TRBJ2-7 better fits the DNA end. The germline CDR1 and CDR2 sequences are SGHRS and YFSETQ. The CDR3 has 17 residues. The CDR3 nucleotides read TGCGCCAGCAGCCTAACTAGCGGGAGTCTCCAAAGTGGCGAGCAGTACTTC. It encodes CASSLTSGSLQSGEQYF.

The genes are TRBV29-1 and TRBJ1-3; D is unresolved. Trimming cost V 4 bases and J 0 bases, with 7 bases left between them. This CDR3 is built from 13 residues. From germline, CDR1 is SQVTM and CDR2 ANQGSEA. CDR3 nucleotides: TGCAGCGTTGCGGTCAGCTCTGGAAACACCATATATTTT. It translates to CSVAVSSGNTIYF.

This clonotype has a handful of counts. The CDR3, as DNA: TGCAGTGCTAGATCCCGACGGAGATTCTACGAGCAGTACTTC. This translates into CSARSRRRFYEQYF. This sequence joins TRBV20-1 and TRBJ2-7; D remains ambiguous. The CDR3 loop spans 14 amino acids. Trimming shortened V by 2 bases and J by 3 bases, and 14 bases separated the two germline ends. Per the germline V gene, CDR1 is DFQATT and CDR2 is SNEGSKA (reference sequence).